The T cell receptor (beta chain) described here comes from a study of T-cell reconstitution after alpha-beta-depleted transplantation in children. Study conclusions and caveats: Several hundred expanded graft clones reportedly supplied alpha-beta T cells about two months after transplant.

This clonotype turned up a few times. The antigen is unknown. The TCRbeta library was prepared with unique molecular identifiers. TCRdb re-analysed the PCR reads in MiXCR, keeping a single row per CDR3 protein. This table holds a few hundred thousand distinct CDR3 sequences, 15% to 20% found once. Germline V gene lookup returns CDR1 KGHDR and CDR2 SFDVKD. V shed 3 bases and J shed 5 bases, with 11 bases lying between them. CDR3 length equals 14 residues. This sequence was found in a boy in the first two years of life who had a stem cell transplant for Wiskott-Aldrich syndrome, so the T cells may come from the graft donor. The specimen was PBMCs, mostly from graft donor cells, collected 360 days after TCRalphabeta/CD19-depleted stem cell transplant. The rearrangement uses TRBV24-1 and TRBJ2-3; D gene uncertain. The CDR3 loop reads CATSDAWKRDTQYF. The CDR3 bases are TGTGCCACCAGTGATGCGTGGAAGAGAGATACGCAGTATTTT.